This paragraph reports one TCR beta chain. Original handling: How many nucleated cells were present was estimated from reference gene primer amplification. Method: immunoSEQ multiplex PCR; TCRdb's copy keeps in-frame clones and lacks some. V and J calls and clone size come straight from that table; D and trimming were deduced from the DNA. Of roughly 330,000 clones listed, 70% to 90% were seen once; the top ten hold roughly 4%. Trimming removed 3 bases at V and 5 bases at J, with 13 bases between. CDR1 is MDHEN, CDR2 SYDVKM, per germline. The CDR3 is made up of 15 amino acids. This entry belongs to a study of blood T cell repertoires in COVID-19. On the study more broadly: The United States, Italy and Spain supplied acute and convalescent COVID-19 samples. PBMCs, B-cell-depleted T cells, or T cells provided the cDNA or gDNA that made up the material.

Sequenced: peripheral blood. V and J are TRBV28 and TRBJ1-4; unclear D gene. The TCR originated in a woman between 45 and 65 years old with active or convalescent COVID-19. The CDR3: CASSFLSSRNEKLFF. The CDR3 nucleotides read TGTGCCAGCAGTTTCCTCAGCTCCAGGAATGAAAAACTGTTTTTT.